This record covers a single TCR beta chain. This sample was included in a study of shared clonotypes between healthy human individuals. Original methodology: Filtering differed, since immunoSEQ gave only junction sequences and no quality scores. The repertoire was sequenced with immunoSEQ multiplex PCR; TCRdb's copy has only in-frame clones and lacks some. From that table come the V and J calls and clone size; the DNA was used to work out D and trimming. The repertoire holds over a million clones, with roughly 70% as singletons. The sequence was collected from a young man in good health. Sequenced material: memory CD4+ T cells sorted from blood. Subset described: CD45RA-negative fraction.

CDR3 DNA sequence: TGCGCCAGCAGTGACCAATTAGAACCCCTCCACTTT. Residues: CASSDQLEPLHF. The V call is TRBV10-2, the J call TRBJ1-6; D gene ambiguous. There are 12 residues in the CDR3. CDR1 and CDR2 from the germline V gene are WSHSY and SAAADI. Trimming pared 3 bases from V and 12 bases from J, leaving 9 bases between.